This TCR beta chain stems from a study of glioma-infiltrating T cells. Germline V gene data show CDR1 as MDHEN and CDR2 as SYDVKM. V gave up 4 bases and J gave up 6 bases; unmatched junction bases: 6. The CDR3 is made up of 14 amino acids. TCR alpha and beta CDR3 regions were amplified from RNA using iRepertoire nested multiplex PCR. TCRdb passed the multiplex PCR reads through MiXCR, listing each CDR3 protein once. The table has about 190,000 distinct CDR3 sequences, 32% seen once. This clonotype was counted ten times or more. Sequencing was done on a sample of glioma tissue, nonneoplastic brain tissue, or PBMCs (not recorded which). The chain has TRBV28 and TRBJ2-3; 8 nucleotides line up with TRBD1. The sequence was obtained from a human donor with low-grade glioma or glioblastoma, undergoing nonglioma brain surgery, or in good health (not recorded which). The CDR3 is CASSSDRVTDTQYF. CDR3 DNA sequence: TGTGCCAGCAGTTCGGACAGGGTTACCGATACGCAGTATTTT. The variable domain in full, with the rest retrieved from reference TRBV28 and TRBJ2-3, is DVKVTQSSRYLVKRTGEKVFLECVQDMDHENMFWYRQDPGLGLRLIYFSYDVKMKEKGDIPEGYSVSREKKERFSLILESASTNQTSMYLCASSSDRVTDTQYFGPGTRLTVL.